Sequencing of this T cell receptor (beta chain) was carried out in a study of blood T cells in healthy people across ages. Study overall: Using template switching, researchers captured about one barcoded beta molecule for each two T cells.

Per germline, CDR1 MGHRA and CDR2 YSYEKL. Trimming stripped 1 base from V and 4 bases from J, with 14 bases between. This CDR3 contains 15 residues. The second PCR ran roughly 7 to 11 cycles with a sample-barcoded 5' primer and J-beta primers. Researchers report that each sample yielded at least 2.5 million CDR3-containing paired-end reads. TCRdb processed the 5' RACE reads anew with MiXCR; each CDR3 protein has one entry. The repertoire holds about a million distinct CDR3 sequences, with roughly 47% as singletons. This receptor was taken from a woman aged 55-75 years in good health. V is TRBV4-1 and J is TRBJ2-7, with D possibly matching TRBD2 (6 bases). Sequenced: blood. The CDR3 DNA sequence: TGCGCCAGCAGCCAAGGCCCAGCTAGCGCTTACGAGCAGTACTTC. Its protein product is CASSQGPASAYEQYF.